A selection of T cell receptor beta chains follows, all from one sample in a study of blood T cells in healthy people across ages. TCRdb redid the calling of the 5' RACE reads with MiXCR, one entry per CDR3 protein. The repertoire holds around 820,000 distinct CDR3 sequences, approximately 25% seen once, with approximately 3.7% in the top ten. The same data also contributed to another study, on T cells of mothers and their children.

The sample taken for sequencing was blood. All receptors derive from a boy between 10 and 17 years old in good health. Both conserved end residues are part of each CDR3. Fields, in order: CDR3 DNA, CDR3 protein, J gene, D gene, V gene, clone size. A D gene is named only where the DNA matches it firmly. Not every row has a clone size; where given, it reads once, few, many or a size class.

TGTGCCAGCAGCTATACAGGGGAGACCCAGTACTTC | CASSYTGETQYF | TRBJ2-5 | . | TRBV11-2 | few
TGTGCCAGCAGCCAAGATGGGCACGAGCAGTACTTC | CASSQDGHEQYF | TRBJ2-7 | . | TRBV3-1 | .
TGCAGTGCTAGAGATTCAAAGGGGGGGCCCTACAATGAGCAGTTCTTC | CSARDSKGGPYNEQFF | TRBJ2-1 | . | TRBV20-1 | .
TGTGCCAGCAGAGGGGGCGAGCAGTACTTC | CASRGGEQYF | TRBJ2-7 | . | TRBV2 | .
TGTGCCAGCAGTCTACGGGGGGTTGCCACAGATACGCAGTATTTT | CASSLRGVATDTQYF | TRBJ2-3 | TRBD2 | TRBV27 | .
TGTGCCAGCAGTGAGACCCTAGCGAACCACAATGAGCAGTTCTTC | CASSETLANHNEQFF | TRBJ2-1 | . | TRBV2 | few
TGTGCCAGCAGACCGACAGGGGGAAGCAATCAGCCCCAGCATTTT | CASRPTGGSNQPQHF | TRBJ1-5 | TRBD1 | TRBV6-2/TRBV6-3 | few
TGCGCCAGCAGGTGGGATTTCGAGGGGGAAAAACTGTTTTTT | CASRWDFEGEKLFF | TRBJ1-4 | . | TRBV5-1 | few
TGCGCCAGCAGCTCAACATTGGACAGGGGGCTCCACGAGCAGTACTTC | CASSSTLDRGLHEQYF | TRBJ2-7 | TRBD1 | TRBV5-1 | .
TGCAGCGTTGACCTCCTAGAGAATCGACATGAGGGTGGCGCGTTCTTC | CSVDLLENRHEGGAFF | TRBJ2-1 | . | TRBV29-1 | few
TGTGCCAGCAGCGCCCGGGGCTCCAGCGCCGACGAGCAGTACTTC | CASSARGSSADEQYF | TRBJ2-7 | . | TRBV7-9 | many
TGCGCCAGCAGCTCGCGGGGCAGGGGGCGCGGTATGGATACGCGGTATTTT | CASSSRGRGRGMDTRYF | TRBJ2-3 | TRBD1 | TRBV5-1 | .
TGCGCCAGCAGCTTGGGGAACCCATCAAGCCAAGAGACCCAGTACTTC | CASSLGNPSSQETQYF | TRBJ2-5 | . | TRBV5-1 | .
TGTGCCAGCAGTTACTCGAGGGTACTTCCCGGCATTCAGTACTTC | CASSYSRVLPGIQYF | TRBJ2-4 | . | TRBV6-2/TRBV6-3 | few
TGTGCCAGCAGTGGGGCCCAGGGGCATGAAGCTTTCTTT | CASSGAQGHEAFF | TRBJ1-1 | . | TRBV28 | few
TGTGCCAGCAGCCCTGAGGGGCGGGTCCGCTCCTACGAGCAGTACTTC | CASSPEGRVRSYEQYF | TRBJ2-7 | . | TRBV7-2 | .
TGCGCCAGCAGCCTCGGGACAGCCTCTGGAAACACCATATATTTT | CASSLGTASGNTIYF | TRBJ1-3 | TRBD1 | TRBV5-1 | few
TGTGCCAGCAGCCCCCCGGGACAGGGGGGAATTGGCTACACCTTC | CASSPPGQGGIGYTF | TRBJ1-2 | TRBD1 | TRBV3-1 | many
TGTGCCAGCAGCCCCGGACAGGGTTGGAATGAGCAGTTCTTC | CASSPGQGWNEQFF | TRBJ2-1 | TRBD1 | TRBV7-9 | .
TGTGCCAGCAGCCAAATAAAACGGGACGTGTGGAGTCAAGAGACCCAGTACTTC | CASSQIKRDVWSQETQYF | TRBJ2-5 | . | TRBV14 | .
TGCAGCGCCTCCGCGGGACATACCTACGAGCAGTACTTC | CSASAGHTYEQYF | TRBJ2-7 | . | TRBV29-1 | .
TGCGCCAGCAGCCAGAGGACAGCGAATCAGCCCCAGCATTTT | CASSQRTANQPQHF | TRBJ1-5 | . | TRBV4-1 | .
TGCAGTGCTAGGATTCTCCGGGACTACAATGAGCAGTTCTTC | CSARILRDYNEQFF | TRBJ2-1 | . | TRBV20-1 | .
TGCGCCAGCAGCACACGACCCGGCGACCTCCCCTACGAGCAGTACTTC | CASSTRPGDLPYEQYF | TRBJ2-7 | . | TRBV5-1 | few
TGTGCCAGCAGCGTAACGCCCAAAACAGATACGCAGTATTTT | CASSVTPKTDTQYF | TRBJ2-3 | . | TRBV9 | .
TGTGCCAGCAGCTTGGGGACAGCACTAAGCACAGATACGCAGTATTTT | CASSLGTALSTDTQYF | TRBJ2-3 | TRBD1 | TRBV7-9 | few
TGTGCCAGCAGCGCCGGGACAGGGCACTACGAGCAGTACTTC | CASSAGTGHYEQYF | TRBJ2-7 | TRBD1 | TRBV9 | .
TGTGCCAGCAGCCAGGGACTTTCCGGGGGAGATACGCAGTATTTT | CASSQGLSGGDTQYF | TRBJ2-3 | . | TRBV3-1 | few
TGTGCCACCAGCAGAGATAGAGGGTTTGATCCCCAGCATTTT | CATSRDRGFDPQHF | TRBJ1-5 | . | TRBV15 | .
TGTGCCAGCAGGCCCAGGACTAGCGGGATCATCTCCTACAATGAGCAGTTCTTC | CASRPRTSGIISYNEQFF | TRBJ2-1 | TRBD2 | TRBV28 | .
TGTGCCAGCAGTTCCCTGACGACTAGCGCGAAAGCAAATGAGCAGTTCTTC | CASSSLTTSAKANEQFF | TRBJ2-1 | TRBD2 | TRBV6-5 | few
TGTGCCAGCAGTTACGGCGCCCTCGGGACCTACGAGCAGTACTTC | CASSYGALGTYEQYF | TRBJ2-7 | . | TRBV6-5 | .
TGTGCCAGCAGTACCACTAGGCGGGGGCTAGCGGGGGGGCCTAATACCTACAATGAGCAGTTCTTC | CASSTTRRGLAGGPNTYNEQFF | TRBJ2-1 | TRBD2 | TRBV28 | .
TGCGCCAGCAGCCCTTCAGACGGAGCCTACGAGCAGTACTTC | CASSPSDGAYEQYF | TRBJ2-7 | . | TRBV4-3 | .
TGCAGCGTTCGGGACGCGGGGTCTCGAGAGCAGTACTTC | CSVRDAGSREQYF | TRBJ2-7 | . | TRBV29-1 | few
TGTGCCAGCAGCTTAACCTCGGTCCGCGACACTGAAGCTTTCTTT | CASSLTSVRDTEAFF | TRBJ1-1 | . | TRBV7-9 | .
TGTGCCAGCTCACCAGCACTGAACACTGAAGCTTTCTTT | CASSPALNTEAFF | TRBJ1-1 | . | TRBV18 | .
TGTGCCAGCAGTTTGGGGCTAGCGGGAGTAGAGTACTTC | CASSLGLAGVEYF | TRBJ2-5 | TRBD2 | TRBV12-3/TRBV12-4 | .
TGCGCATCCACCCGAGGCCACTCCTACGAGCAGTACTTC | CASTRGHSYEQYF | TRBJ2-7 | . | TRBV5-1 | few
TGTGCCAGCAGCACCCAGATACACCCACAAGAGACCCAGTACTTC | CASSTQIHPQETQYF | TRBJ2-5 | . | TRBV25-1 | .